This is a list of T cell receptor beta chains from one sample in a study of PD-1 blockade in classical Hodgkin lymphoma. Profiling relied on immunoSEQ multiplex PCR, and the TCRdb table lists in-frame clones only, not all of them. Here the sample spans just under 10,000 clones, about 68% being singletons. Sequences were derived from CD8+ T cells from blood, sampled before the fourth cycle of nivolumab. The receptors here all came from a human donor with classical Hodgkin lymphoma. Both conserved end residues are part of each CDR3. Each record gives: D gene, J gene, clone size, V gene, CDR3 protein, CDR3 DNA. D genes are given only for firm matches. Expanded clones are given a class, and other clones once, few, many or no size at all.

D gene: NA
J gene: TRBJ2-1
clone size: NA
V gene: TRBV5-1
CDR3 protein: CASSLTDMTLHEQFF
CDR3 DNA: TGCGCCAGCAGCCTGACAGATATGACCCTCCATGAGCAGTTCTTC

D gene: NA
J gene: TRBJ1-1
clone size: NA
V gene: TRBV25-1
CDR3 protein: CASSGPGDTEAFF
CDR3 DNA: TGTGCCAGCAGTGGGCCGGGGGACACTGAAGCTTTCTTT

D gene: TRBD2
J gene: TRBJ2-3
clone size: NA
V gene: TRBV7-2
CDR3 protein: CASSPSGGADTQYF
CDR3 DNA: TGTGCCAGCAGCCCGAGCGGGGGAGCAGATACGCAGTATTTT

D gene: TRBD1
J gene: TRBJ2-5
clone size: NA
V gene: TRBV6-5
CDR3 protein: CASSYSTQGAETQYF
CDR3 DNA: TGTGCCAGCAGTTACTCGACCCAGGGGGCTGAGACCCAGTACTTC

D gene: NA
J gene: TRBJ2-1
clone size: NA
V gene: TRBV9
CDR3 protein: CASSLARDEQFF
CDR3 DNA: TGTGCCAGCAGTTTAGCGCGCGATGAGCAGTTCTTC

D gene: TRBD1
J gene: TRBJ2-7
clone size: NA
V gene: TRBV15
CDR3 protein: CATSRWEDRGSYEQYF
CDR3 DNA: TGTGCCACCAGCAGATGGGAGGACAGGGGGTCCTACGAGCAGTACTTC

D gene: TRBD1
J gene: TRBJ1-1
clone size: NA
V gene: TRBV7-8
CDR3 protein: CATLGQLNTEAFF
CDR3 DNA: TGTGCCACCTTGGGACAGCTGAACACTGAAGCTTTCTTT

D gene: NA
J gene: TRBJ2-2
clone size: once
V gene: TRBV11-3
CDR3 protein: CASSSPEEVTGELFF
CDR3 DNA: TGTGCCAGCAGCTCCCCAGAGGAGGTCACCGGGGAGCTGTTTTTT

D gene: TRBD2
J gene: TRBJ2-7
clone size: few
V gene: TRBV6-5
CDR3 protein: CASSYSASGTYEQYF
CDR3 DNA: TGTGCCAGCAGTTACTCCGCTAGCGGGACTTACGAGCAGTACTTC

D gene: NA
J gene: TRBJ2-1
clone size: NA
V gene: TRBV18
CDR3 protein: CASSPRGQLYNEQFF
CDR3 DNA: TGTGCCAGCTCACCACGTGGACAGCTTTACAATGAGCAGTTCTTC

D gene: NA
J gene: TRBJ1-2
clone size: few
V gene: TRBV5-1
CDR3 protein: CASSPTGMPNYGYTF
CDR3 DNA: TGCGCCAGCAGCCCAACAGGGATGCCTAACTATGGCTACACCTTC

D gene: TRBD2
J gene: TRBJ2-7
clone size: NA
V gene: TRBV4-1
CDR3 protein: CASSSRSGGRYEQYF
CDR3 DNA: TGCGCCAGCAGCTCCCGTTCGGGCGGGAGGTACGAGCAGTACTTC

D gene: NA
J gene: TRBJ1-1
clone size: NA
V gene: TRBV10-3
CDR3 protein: CAISEVVEAEAFF
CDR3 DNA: TGTGCCATCAGTGAGGTAGTCGAGGCTGAAGCTTTCTTT

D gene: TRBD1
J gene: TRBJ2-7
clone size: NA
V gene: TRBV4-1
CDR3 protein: CASSLVGDSTYEQYF
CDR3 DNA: TGCGCCAGCAGCCTTGTGGGGGACAGTACCTACGAGCAGTACTTC

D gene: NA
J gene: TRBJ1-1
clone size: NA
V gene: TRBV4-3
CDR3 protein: CASSHSLGSPEAFF
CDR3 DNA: TGCGCCAGCAGCCACTCGCTGGGGAGCCCTGAAGCTTTCTTT

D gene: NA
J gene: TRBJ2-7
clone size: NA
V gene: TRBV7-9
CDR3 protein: CASTGSYEQYF
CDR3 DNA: TGTGCCAGCACGGGCTCCTACGAGCAGTACTTC

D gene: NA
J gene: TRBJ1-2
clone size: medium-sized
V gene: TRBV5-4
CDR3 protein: CASTPGFDYGYTF
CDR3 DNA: TGTGCCAGCACCCCGGGGTTTGACTATGGCTACACCTTC

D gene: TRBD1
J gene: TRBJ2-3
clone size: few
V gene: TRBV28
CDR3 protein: CASSSILRDRGGGTDTQYF
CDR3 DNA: TGTGCCAGCAGTTCCATTTTACGGGACAGGGGAGGGGGCACAGATACGCAGTATTTT

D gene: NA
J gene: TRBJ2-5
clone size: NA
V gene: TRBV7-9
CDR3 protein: CASSAGQPLGETQYF
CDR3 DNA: TGTGCCAGCAGCGCCGGACAGCCACTTGGAGAGACCCAGTACTTC

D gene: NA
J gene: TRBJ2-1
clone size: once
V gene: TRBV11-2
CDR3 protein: CASSSLAEQFF
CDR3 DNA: TGTGCCAGCAGCTCCCTGGCGGAGCAGTTCTTC

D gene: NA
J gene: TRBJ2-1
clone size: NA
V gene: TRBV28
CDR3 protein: CASSFGTGPYNEQFF
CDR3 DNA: TGTGCCAGCAGTTTTGGTACAGGCCCTTACAATGAGCAGTTCTTC